The following is a T cell receptor beta chain sequence with its context. Its antigen is still unknown. No base quality values were provided; no much bigger clone lies one nucleotide off. These data belong to a study of technical replicates of blood from several donors (dated by TCRdb to about 2017). Library generation was performed with the immunoSEQ multiplex PCR assay. As stored in TCRdb, this immuneACCESS dataset retains in-frame rearrangements with V and J assigned. A fraction of the clones does not appear; measured against another copy, unresolved V genes explain less than half of the discrepancy, and the remainder lacks a known reason. The sample table records about 70,000 clones; 95% of these occur just once. The leading ten clones occupy 0.25% of the sample. From the germline V gene, CDR1 is SGHNT and CDR2 is YENEEA. V and J lose 3 bases and 10 bases, and a span of 16 bases separates them. From the cysteine through the phenylalanine, the CDR3 covers 14 amino acids. Solely the CDR3 DNA is kept, with 42 bases framed from the first base.

This clonotype originated in a human donor in good health. Input material: T cells isolated from PBMCs. The chain was built from TRBV11-3 and TRBJ2-1, and perhaps TRBD2 as D gene, on 7 matching bases. The nucleotides read TGTGCCAGCAGCTTCAGGGGTCTAGCGGCCGAGCAGTTCTTC. Its product reads: CASSFRGLAAEQFF.